Below, 19 T cell receptor beta chains from the same sample are listed, as sequenced in a study of cytomegalovirus exposure and HLA in healthy donors. A multiplex PCR was run with 60 Vbeta primers and 13 Jbeta primers. Here immunoSEQ multiplex PCR was the method, and the copy in TCRdb shows in-frame clones only, minus some. The data show more than 100,000 clones, with over 75% seen just once and under 2.5% held by the top ten. Sequences were obtained from PBMCs. These receptors all come from a man aged 25-45 years in good health and CMV-seronegative.

Only a few counts were recorded for this clone. The V gene is TRBV29-1, the J gene TRBJ1-1; the D gene is possibly TRBD1 (5 bases). The length of the CDR3 is 9 residues. Germline V gene data show CDR1 as SQVTM and CDR2 as ANQGSEA. V was cut by 6 bases and J by 9 bases, with 8 bases left in between. CDR3 amino acids: CSVDSKAFF. Written as DNA, the CDR3 is TGCAGCGTAGACAGCAAAGCTTTCTTT.

The CDR3 loop reads CASSVVGGSADTQYF. CDR3 DNA sequence: TGTGCCAGCAGCGTAGTGGGGGGGAGCGCAGATACGCAGTATTTT. The V call is TRBV9, the J call TRBJ2-3; 7 bases match TRBD2. The trim removed 0 bases at V and 4 bases at J, leaving 5 bases unmatched. The CDR3 has 15 amino acids. Germline V gene data show CDR1 as SGDLS and CDR2 as YYNGEE.

V and J are TRBV6-5 and TRBJ2-5, with D possibly TRBD1 on 5 matching bases. This CDR3 has 14 amino acids. V lost 6 bases to trimming and J lost 5 bases, with 16 bases between them. Per the germline V gene, CDR1 is MNHEY and CDR2 is SVGAGI. The CDR3 region is CASSRLPHRETQYF. The CDR3 nucleotides are TGTGCCAGCAGCAGACTGCCCCACAGGGAGACCCAGTACTTC.

This chain uses TRBV5-1 with TRBJ2-1, with 9 bases that match TRBD2. The CDR3 length is 15 residues. Germline V gives CDR1 SGHRS, CDR2 YFSETQ. Losses at the gene ends were 6 bases for V and 2 bases for J; bases not matched to a gene: 6. CDR3 residues: CASTWSGGTYNEQFF. CDR3 nucleotides: TGCGCCAGCACCTGGAGCGGGGGGACCTACAATGAGCAGTTCTTC.

The chain uses TRBV7-2 and TRBJ1-6; TRBD1 is a possible D gene (5 bases). This CDR3 is 16 amino acids long. In germline, CDR1 is SGHTA, CDR2 FQGNSA. Trimming removed 1 base from V and 9 bases from J, with 16 bases in between. CDR3 sequence: CASSLVGGRVVSPLHF. The CDR3 DNA reads as TGTGCCAGCAGCTTAGTCGGGGGGAGGGTCGTTTCACCCCTCCACTTT. Drawing the rest from reference TRBV7-2 and TRBJ1-6, the complete variable domain is GAGVSQSPSNKVTEKGKDVELRCDPISGHTALYWYRQSLGQGLEFLIYFQGNSAPDKSGLPSDRFSAERTGGSVSTLTIQRTQQEDSAVYLCASSLVGGRVVSPLHFGNGTRLTVT.

CDR3 region: CASSKQGTYGYTF. DNA for the CDR3: TGTGCCAGCTCAAAACAGGGCACCTATGGCTACACCTTC. The J gene is TRBJ1-2, the V gene TRBV18; possibly TRBD1 for D (6 bases). Deletions cut 5 bases from V and 4 bases from J, with 11 bases between. CDR3 size: 13 residues. Germline CDR1 is KGHSH and CDR2 is LQKENI.

This chain connects TRBV5-1 to TRBJ2-7, with TRBD1 matching 9 bases. V lost 4 bases to trimming and J lost 0 bases; unmatched junction nucleotides: 8. Germline CDR1 is SGHRS and CDR2 is YFSETQ. CDR3 length equals 16 residues. This chain's CDR3 is CASSVSGTGNSYEQYF. The CDR3 coding sequence is TGCGCCAGCAGCGTATCCGGGACAGGGAACTCCTACGAGCAGTACTTC.

CDR3 in amino acids: CASGERPQETQYF. CDR3 coding DNA: TGTGCCAGCGGAGAACGCCCCCAAGAGACCCAGTACTTC. The chain has TRBV6-1 and TRBJ2-5; D not certain. Trimming took 8 bases from V and 1 from J, leaving 11 bases between them. CDR1 and CDR2 from the germline V gene are MNHNS and SASEGT. The CDR3 is 13 amino acids.

The genes are TRBV10-3 and TRBJ2-3; 12 nucleotides agree with TRBD2. Looked up from germline, CDR1 is ENHRY and CDR2 is SYGVKD. This CDR3 comprises 18 residues. Trimming cost V 2 bases and J 1 base; bases outside gene matches: 7. In DNA, the CDR3 is TGTGCCATCAGTGAGACTAGCGGGGGGACCGAGCGCACAGATACGCAGTATTTT. It encodes CAISETSGGTERTDTQYF.

Here the CDR3 reads CAASRVVMVNQPQHF. CDR3 nucleotide sequence: TGTGCCGCCTCCCGGGTCGTCATGGTCAATCAGCCCCAGCATTTT. The chain joins TRBV28 to TRBJ1-5; no clear D gene. Germline V gene sequence: CDR1 MDHEN, CDR2 SYDVKM. This CDR3 spans 15 amino acids. Trimming removed 11 bases from V and 3 bases from J, with 20 bases in between.

V gene TRBV14 combines with J gene TRBJ2-5; tentative D call: TRBD1 (6 bases). Germline CDR1 is SGHDN and CDR2 is FVKESK. The CDR3 sequence is 11 residues long. V was clipped by 8 bases and J by 2 bases, with 6 bases between them. The CDR3 nucleotides are TGTGCCAGCGGACAGCAAGAGACCCAGTACTTC. Protein: CASGQQETQYF. Full variable domain (rest looked up from reference TRBV14 and TRBJ2-5): EAGVTQFPSHSVIEKGQTVTLRCDPISGHDNLYWYRRVMGKEIKFLLHFVKESKQDESGMPNNRFLAERTGGTYSTLKVQPAELEDSGVYFCASGQQETQYFGPGTRLLVL.

The rearrangement uses TRBV6-5 and TRBJ1-1, with a weak D call TRBD1 (6 bases). Trimming left V 4 bases short and J 1 base short, with 10 bases between. The germline V gene encodes CDR1 MNHEY and CDR2 SVGAGI. This CDR3 is 14 amino acids long. The CDR3 sequence is CASSSYRENTEAFF. Written as DNA, the CDR3 is TGTGCCAGCAGTTCCTACAGGGAGAACACTGAAGCTTTCTTT.

This chain connects TRBV5-1 to TRBJ2-2; maybe TRBD2 (6 bases). Trimming took 4 bases from V and 4 from J, leaving 11 bases between them. Germline V lookup: CDR1 SGHRS, CDR2 YFSETQ. The CDR3 is 14 residues long. CDR3 in amino acids: CASSIRGGTGELFF. DNA for the CDR3: TGCGCCAGCAGCATTAGGGGAGGCACCGGGGAGCTGTTTTTT. The variable domain in full, with the rest retrieved from reference TRBV5-1 and TRBJ2-2, is KAGVTQTPRYLIKTRGQQVTLSCSPISGHRSVSWYQQTPGQGLQFLFEYFSETQRNKGNFPGRFSGRQFSNSRSEMNVSTLELGDSALYLCASSIRGGTGELFFGEGSRLTVL.

The V gene is TRBV4-1, the J gene TRBJ2-1, with 13 bases identical to TRBD2. CDR1 is MGHRA and CDR2 is YSYEKL in the germline V gene. Trimming cost V 0 bases and J 1 base; bases outside gene matches: 6. The CDR3 loop spans 19 amino acids. CDR3 DNA sequence: TGCGCCAGCAGCCAAGATTCGCGACTAGCGGGGGGATCCTACAATGAGCAGTTCTTC. Translation gives CASSQDSRLAGGSYNEQFF.

This sequence joins TRBV2 and TRBJ2-7; D is ambiguous. The germline gives CDR1 SNHLY, CDR2 FYNNEI. There are 12 residues in the CDR3. The V end lost 7 bases, the J end lost 0 bases, and 7 bases lay between the germline ends. CDR3 in DNA: TGTGCCAGCATGGGCAGCTCCTACGAGCAGTACTTC. It is translated as CASMGSSYEQYF.

This chain uses TRBV28 with TRBJ2-2; the match to TRBD2 covers 13 bases. V shed 5 bases and J 2 bases; nucleotides not matched to a gene: 8. The CDR3 is 18 residues long. The germline V gene has CDR1 MDHEN and CDR2 SYDVKM. The chain's CDR3 is CASSVTSGGPTNTGELFF. The CDR3 nucleotides read TGTGCCAGCAGTGTGACTAGCGGGGGGCCAACAAACACCGGGGAGCTGTTTTTT.

This chain connects TRBV5-1 to TRBJ2-5; D may be TRBD1 (5 bases). V lost 6 bases, J lost 5 bases, and 14 bases lay in between. The CDR3 consists of 13 residues. Looked up from germline, CDR1 is SGHRS and CDR2 is YFSETQ. The CDR3 reads CASTGQTGETQYF. In DNA, the CDR3 is TGCGCCAGCACAGGACAAACTGGGGAGACCCAGTACTTC.

The genes are TRBV7-2 and TRBJ1-1; 7 nucleotides align to TRBD1. V shed 4 bases and J 3 bases; nucleotides not matched to a gene: 17. The CDR3 extends over 18 amino acids. Germline V gene sequence: CDR1 SGHTA, CDR2 FQGNSA. The CDR3 nucleotides read TGTGCCAGCAGCTCCCTGCAACCTTCGACAGGGATGCACACTGAAGCTTTCTTT. Protein sequence: CASSSLQPSTGMHTEAFF.

The chain is built from TRBV6-5 and TRBJ2-3; 7 positions match TRBD2. Unmatched junction bases numbered 6, after V lost 6 bases and J lost 6 bases. Germline CDR1 reads MNHEY; CDR2 reads SVGAGI. The CDR3 sequence is 13 residues long. The CDR3 reads CASRVWGGDTQYF. The CDR3, as DNA: TGTGCCAGCAGAGTTTGGGGGGGGGATACGCAGTATTTT.